These T cell receptor beta chains were read from a single sample in a study of blood T cells in healthy people across ages. TCRdb passed the 5' RACE reads through MiXCR, listing each CDR3 protein once. Seen here are approximately 600,000 distinct CDR3 sequences, under 70% observed once, and the top ten hold 35% to 40%. The sequenced sample was blood. The receptor source for this set is a man between 60 and 75 years old in good health. Each CDR3 is given with its conserved first and last residue. The D gene is left open where the match is weak. The size field is filled for only some rows; it gives once, few, many or a size class.

j_call v_call clone_size d_call cdr3_length cdr3_aa cdr3_nt
TRBJ2-1 TRBV7-6 NA NA 15 CASSLGSGAHNEQFF TGTGCCAGCAGCTTAGGGAGTGGGGCCCACAATGAGCAGTTCTTC
TRBJ2-1 TRBV7-9 NA TRBD1 14 CASNRDRGQVEQFF TGTGCCAGTAACCGGGACAGGGGGCAAGTTGAGCAGTTCTTC
TRBJ2-5 TRBV7-2 NA TRBD2 14 CASSIAGGLQTQYF TGTGCCAGCAGTATAGCGGGGGGGCTACAGACCCAGTACTTC
TRBJ1-2 TRBV20-1 NA TRBD1 17 CSARGHRDRGALSGYTF TGCAGTGCTAGGGGTCACCGGGACAGGGGGGCCCTTAGCGGCTACACCTTC
TRBJ1-6 TRBV5-1 NA NA 15 CASSPSGTDLPPLHF TGCGCCAGCAGCCCTTCGGGGACCGATCTTCCACCCCTCCACTTT
TRBJ2-3 TRBV10-3 NA TRBD1 15 CAITRTTGGTDTQYF TGTGCCATCACTCGAACCACAGGGGGCACAGATACGCAGTATTTT
TRBJ2-7 TRBV18 few TRBD2 15 CASSPPSGGAYEQYF TGTGCCAGCAGTCCTCCTAGCGGGGGGGCCTACGAGCAGTACTTC
TRBJ2-7 TRBV9 many TRBD2 14 CASSVVAGGLEQYF TGTGCCAGCAGCGTAGTTGCGGGGGGCCTCGAGCAGTACTTC
TRBJ2-7 TRBV4-1 few NA 15 CASSQPGQNPYEQYF TGCGCCAGCAGCCAACCAGGACAAAACCCCTACGAGCAGTACTTC
TRBJ2-3 TRBV5-1 NA TRBD2 16 CASSSGTSAQVDTQYF TGCGCCAGCAGCTCCGGGACTAGCGCCCAAGTGGATACGCAGTATTTT
TRBJ2-1 TRBV24-1 NA NA 16 CATSDFGSSGYNEQFF TGTGCCACCAGTGATTTCGGGAGTAGCGGCTACAATGAGCAGTTCTTC
TRBJ1-4 TRBV11-2 NA NA 15 CASSLGGNRGEKLFF TGTGCCAGCAGCTTAGGTGGCAACCGGGGTGAAAAACTGTTTTTT
TRBJ2-5 TRBV12-1 NA NA 16 CASSSEKPGYPGEQYF TGTGCCAGCAGCTCCGAAAAACCGGGCTATCCGGGAGAGCAGTACTTC
TRBJ2-7 TRBV9 few NA 14 CASSVGAESYEQYF TGTGCCAGCAGCGTAGGGGCGGAATCCTACGAGCAGTACTTC
TRBJ2-2 TRBV5-4 NA TRBD1 15 CASSLGGQGTGELFF TGTGCCAGCAGCTTGGGAGGACAGGGGACCGGGGAGCTGTTTTTT
TRBJ2-3 TRBV29-1 NA NA 11 CSADRSDTQYF TGCAGCGCCGACAGGTCAGATACGCAGTATTTT
TRBJ1-2 TRBV2 few NA 14 CASSVPPAQGGYTF NA